This T cell receptor (beta chain) originates from a study of naive and memory T cell subsets. This clonotype was found a few times. An equimolar mix of two oligonucleotides served as the beta constant-region primer for TRBC1 and TRBC2. Each CDR3 protein gets one entry after TCRdb re-called the UMI-ligation and nested PCR reads with MiXCR. The data hold some 100,000 distinct CDR3 sequences, with roughly 7% observed a single time. Germline CDR1 SEHNR, CDR2 FQNEAQ (reference sequence). Trimming removed 5 bases from V and 5 bases from J; junction bases left unmatched: 11. CDR3 length equals 15 residues. This chain connects TRBV7-9 to TRBJ2-5; 7 bases line up with TRBD2. The TCR was taken from a human donor in good health. Sequenced material: central memory CD4+ T cells from blood. The CDR3: CASSQLAGVVETQYF. The CDR3 DNA reads as TGTGCCAGCAGCCAGTTGGCGGGGGTAGTGGAGACCCAGTACTTC. Supplemented by reference TRBV7-9 and TRBJ2-5, the full variable domain reads DTGVSQNPRHKITKRGQNVTFRCDPISEHNRLYWYRQTLGQGPEFLTYFQNEAQLEKSRLLSDRFSAERPKGSFSTLEIQRTEQGDSAMYLCASSQLAGVVETQYFGPGTRLLVL.